The 27 T cell receptor beta chains below were found in one sample sequenced in a study of OX40 agonist ivuxolimab in advanced cancers. Measured with immunoSEQ multiplex PCR; TCRdb has only the in-frame clones, and not every one. The sample lists about 55,000 clones, approximately 84% occurring once. The source was CD4+ or CD8+ T cells sorted from blood, collected in a trial of the OX40 agonist ivuxolimab. These receptors came from an adult with an advanced solid tumor such as melanoma, head and neck, liver or kidney cancer.

The rearrangement joins TRBV6-8 to TRBJ1-4; D remains unclear. The germline V and J ends were trimmed by 5 bases and 7 bases, with 11 bases remaining between them. CDR1 and CDR2 (germline): MNHGY, SAAAGT. The CDR3 has 13 amino acids. CDR3 protein: CASSPPDGEKLFF. The CDR3 coding sequence is TGTGCCAGCAGTCCCCCTGACGGTGAAAAACTGTTTTTT.

This clone was found once. CDR3: CASSPTGISSYEQYF. DNA for the CDR3: TGTGCCAGCAGCCCAACAGGGATTAGCTCCTACGAGCAGTACTTC. This rearrangement joins TRBV11-2 to TRBJ2-7, with D tentatively TRBD1 (6 bases). This CDR3 spans 15 amino acids. The germline V and J ends were trimmed by 5 bases and 0 bases, with 14 bases remaining between them. Per the germline V gene, CDR1 is SGHAT and CDR2 is FQNNGV.

This clone was recorded once. The V call is TRBV7-3, the J call TRBJ2-5, with TRBD2 matching 7 bases. Per germline, CDR1 SGHTA and CDR2 FQGTGA. The V segment lost 5 bases and the J segment 4 bases; nucleotides outside the gene matches: 10. The CDR3 is 15 amino acids. Here the CDR3 reads CASSRDGLVGETQYF. The CDR3 DNA sequence: TGTGCCAGCAGCCGCGATGGACTAGTTGGAGAGACCCAGTACTTC.

The chain employs TRBV9 and TRBJ2-2, with TRBD1 as a possible D gene (5 bases). CDR3 length equals 15 residues. V was trimmed by 6 bases and J by 0 bases, leaving 12 bases between them. CDR1 is SGDLS and CDR2 is YYNGEE in the germline V gene. In DNA form, the CDR3 reads TGTGCCAGCACGACAGAGCCCGCGAACACCGGGGAGCTGTTTTTT. Translated, it gives CASTTEPANTGELFF.

The chain joins TRBV9 to TRBJ1-5; D remains ambiguous. Germline V gene lookup returns CDR1 SGDLS and CDR2 YYNGEE. This CDR3 has 15 residues. V was cut by 0 bases and J by 8 bases, with 15 bases left in between. This CDR3 is CASSVEEEALEPQHF. DNA for the CDR3: TGTGCCAGCAGCGTAGAGGAAGAGGCCCTGGAGCCCCAGCATTTT.

This clone was counted a single time. This chain's CDR3 is CASSLRGAGNQPQHF. The CDR3 DNA reads as TGTGCCAGCAGCTTACGGGGGGCCGGCAATCAGCCCCAGCATTTT. V is TRBV7-2 and J is TRBJ1-5; maybe TRBD1 (6 bases). V shed 2 bases and J shed 2 bases, with 10 bases lying between them. CDR1 and CDR2 from the germline V gene are SGHTA and FQGNSA. The CDR3 consists of 15 residues.

The gene calls are TRBV29-1 and TRBJ1-2; tentative D call: TRBD1 (5 bases). Germline V gene lookup returns CDR1 SQVTM and CDR2 ANQGSEA. The CDR3 consists of 13 residues. V lost 7 bases and J lost 4, with 16 bases in between. The CDR3 nucleotides are TGCAGCGCTCGGGACGGCGCGGCCTATGGCTACACCTTC. Protein: CSARDGAAYGYTF.

The V and J genes are TRBV11-2 and TRBJ2-1; perhaps TRBD2 as D (6 bases). The germline V gene encodes CDR1 SGHAT and CDR2 FQNNGV. The CDR3 sequence is 16 residues long. Trimming took off 2 bases at V and 3 bases at J, with 14 bases between the two ends. This chain's CDR3 is CASSLTLVGGYNEQFF. The CDR3 nucleotides read TGTGCCAGCAGCTTAACCCTAGTGGGGGGCTACAATGAGCAGTTCTTC.

The rearrangement links TRBV19 to TRBJ1-1; possibly TRBD1 for D (5 bases). This CDR3 is built from 17 residues. The V end was cut by 4 bases, the J end by 0 bases, with 18 bases between. Germline V gives CDR1 LNHDA, CDR2 SQIVND (reference sequence). The CDR3 here is CASSTRAGGLMNTEAFF. CDR3 nucleotide sequence: TGTGCCAGTAGTACCAGGGCGGGGGGTCTCATGAACACTGAAGCTTTCTTT.

The chain uses TRBV2 and TRBJ1-2; possibly TRBD1 for D (6 bases). Trimming removed 6 bases at V and 2 bases at J, with 16 bases between. The germline V gene has CDR1 SNHLY and CDR2 FYNNEI. This CDR3 region has 15 residues. CDR3 DNA sequence: TGTGCCAGCAGGGACCTCTCGGGGGCCAACTATGGCTACACCTTC. This codes for CASRDLSGANYGYTF.

The V call is TRBV2, the J call TRBJ1-1; 7 positions agree with TRBD1. The CDR3 runs to 17 residues. V was clipped by 6 bases and J by 0 bases; unmatched bases: 13. The germline V gene has CDR1 SNHLY and CDR2 FYNNEI. CDR3 sequence reads: CASRGVRTGALNTEAFF. In nucleotides, the CDR3 is TGTGCCAGCAGAGGCGTTAGAACAGGGGCTTTGAACACTGAAGCTTTCTTT.

J is TRBJ2-7 and V is TRBV7-3; the D gene is possibly TRBD1 (6 bases). CDR1 is SGHTA and CDR2 is FQGTGA in the germline V gene. The CDR3 runs 15 residues. V lost 5 bases to trimming and J lost 5 bases, with 19 bases between them. In nucleotides, the CDR3 is TGTGCCAGCAGCCCACAAGTGGGGGCGGCCCACGAGCAGTACTTC. This codes for CASSPQVGAAHEQYF.

This clone was detected only a few times. The chain uses TRBV6-5 and TRBJ1-5; D ambiguous. Between the trimmed V and J ends, which lost 0 bases and 7 bases, there was a span of 7 bases. CDR1 is MNHEY and CDR2 is SVGAGI in the germline V gene. This CDR3 contains 13 residues. Here the CDR3 reads CASSYSNQQPQHF. CDR3 nucleotide sequence: TGTGCCAGCAGTTACTCCAATCAGCAGCCCCAGCATTTT.

This chain joins TRBV7-8 and TRBJ1-5, with TRBD1 identical over 7 bases. CDR1 is SGHVS, CDR2 FQNEAQ, per germline. Losses at the gene ends were 6 bases for V and 3 bases for J; bases not matched to a gene: 5. This CDR3 is built from 14 residues. CDR3 nucleotide sequence: TGTGCCAGCAGACTAGACAGGGCCAATCAGCCCCAGCATTTT. The encoded protein is CASRLDRANQPQHF.

The rearrangement joins TRBV27 to TRBJ2-3; D is undetermined. Per the germline V gene, CDR1 is MNHEY and CDR2 is SMNVEV (reference sequence). V was shortened by 6 bases and J by 0 bases, with 10 bases between the two germline ends. This CDR3 contains 14 residues. The CDR3, as DNA: TGTGCCAGCAGGGTAGTGTCTAGCACAGATACGCAGTATTTT. Residues: CASRVVSSTDTQYF.

This clone is termed medium-sized. Within the sample, other DNA sequences also encode this same CDR3. J is TRBJ2-1 and V is TRBV7-9; no definite D call. V was shortened by 3 bases and J by 7 bases, with 7 bases between the two germline ends. The germline CDR1 and CDR2 sequences are SEHNR and FQNEAQ (reference sequence). This CDR3 comprises 12 residues. CDR3 sequence (DNA): TGTGCCAGCAGCTTCCTGGAGAATGAGCAGTTCTTC. As protein: CASSFLENEQFF.

The CDR3 coding sequence is TGTGCCTCTTGGGGGGGGTTTAACACTGAAGCTTTCTTT. As protein: CASWGGFNTEAFF. The chain has TRBV19 and TRBJ1-1, with a weak D call TRBD1 (5 bases). Trimming shortened V by 11 bases and J by 2 bases, and 15 bases separated the two germline ends. This CDR3 has 13 residues. Germline CDR1 is LNHDA and CDR2 is SQIVND (reference sequence).

In its sample, this clone was seen a few times. The V call is TRBV6-5, the J call TRBJ2-7; a possible D gene is TRBD1 (6 bases). The V gene's germline CDR1 is MNHEY and CDR2 SVGAGI. V was pared by 6 bases and J by 0 bases, with 12 bases between. CDR3 size: 14 residues. The CDR3 DNA follows: TGTGCCAGCAGCCCACAGGGATTCTCCTACGAGCAGTACTTC. Translated, it gives CASSPQGFSYEQYF.

The chain has TRBV11-2 and TRBJ1-5; a weak D match, TRBD1 (6 bases). V dropped 3 bases and J dropped 1 base, with 7 bases sitting between them. The CDR3 sequence is 14 residues long. The germline V gene encodes CDR1 SGHAT and CDR2 FQNNGV. CDR3 residues: CASSFGQSNQPQHF. For the CDR3, the DNA is TGTGCCAGCAGCTTTGGACAGAGCAATCAGCCCCAGCATTTT.

This clone occurred a few times. The chain combines TRBV9 with TRBJ2-2; D remains unclear. V lost 1 base, J lost 7 bases, and 2 bases lay in between. The CDR3 is 11 amino acids. CDR1 is SGDLS, CDR2 YYNGEE, per germline. The CDR3 loop is CASSVNGELFF. In nucleotides, the CDR3 is TGTGCCAGCAGCGTAAACGGGGAGCTGTTTTTT.

The J gene is TRBJ1-2, the V gene TRBV19; D remains ambiguous. The CDR3 extends over 15 amino acids. V shed 6 bases and J shed 4 bases, with 18 bases lying between them. CDR1 LNHDA and CDR2 SQIVND come from the germline V gene (reference sequence). The CDR3 loop reads CASSHPGGSGYGYTF. The CDR3, as DNA: TGTGCCAGTAGCCACCCCGGAGGATCGGGCTATGGCTACACCTTC. The complete variable domain, with remaining parts taken from reference TRBV19 and TRBJ1-2, reads DGGITQSPKYLFRKEGQNVTLSCEQNLNHDAMYWYRQDPGQGLRLIYYSQIVNDFQKGDIAEGYSVSREKKESFPLTVTSAQKNPTAFYLCASSHPGGSGYGYTFGSGTRLTVV.

The chain couples TRBV12-5 to TRBJ2-1; weak D call: TRBD2 (7 bases). CDR1 and CDR2 (germline): LGHNT, FRNRAP. This CDR3 contains 18 residues. With 1 base removed from V and 10 bases from J, the gap between germline ends came to 26 bases. As DNA, the CDR3 is TGTGCTAGTGGTTTGGACCCCCGGAGAGGGGGGGCGGAAGGCGAGCAGTTCTTC. It yields the protein CASGLDPRRGGAEGEQFF.

The chain combines TRBV7-8 with TRBJ1-4; D not resolved. There are 15 residues in the CDR3. Germline V gene lookup returns CDR1 SGHVS and CDR2 FQNEAQ. Trimming took off 1 base at V and 8 bases at J, with 14 bases between the two ends. CDR3 region: CASSLESGPGEKLFF. The CDR3 DNA follows: TGTGCCAGCAGCTTAGAAAGCGGGCCCGGGGAAAAACTGTTTTTT.

V usage is TRBV7-9 and J usage is TRBJ1-1; the D is unclear. V was pared by 0 bases and J by 6 bases, with 2 bases between. Looked up from germline, CDR1 is SEHNR and CDR2 is FQNEAQ (reference sequence). The CDR3 is made up of 11 amino acids. CDR3 DNA: TGTGCCAGCAGCTTAGCTCCTGAAGCTTTCTTT. It translates to CASSLAPEAFF.

The chain combines TRBV27 with TRBJ2-7; D may be TRBD2 (6 bases). CDR3 length: 14 residues. Germline V lookup: CDR1 MNHEY, CDR2 SMNVEV (reference sequence). The V gene lost 8 bases and the J gene lost 3 bases, with 17 bases spanning the gap. The CDR3 here is CASSTGRGVYEQYF. The CDR3 DNA reads as TGTGCCAGCTCTACCGGGCGGGGAGTCTACGAGCAGTACTTC.

The chain uses TRBV2 and TRBJ1-5; the D gene is possibly TRBD1 (5 bases). The CDR3 has 14 amino acids. V was trimmed by 6 bases and J by 2 bases, leaving 11 bases between them. The germline V gene encodes CDR1 SNHLY and CDR2 FYNNEI. The CDR3 spells CASRAGQGNQPQHF. CDR3 nucleotides: TGTGCCAGCAGGGCGGGGCAGGGCAATCAGCCCCAGCATTTT.

This chain links TRBV27 with TRBJ2-7; D perhaps matches TRBD2 (5 bases). V gave up 0 bases and J gave up 3 bases, with 12 bases separating them. Looked up from germline, CDR1 is MNHEY and CDR2 is SMNVEV (reference sequence). This CDR3 has 15 residues. The DNA of the CDR3 is TGTGCCAGCAGTTTATCCGGGGAAGGTTACTACGAGCAGTACTTC. Protein product: CASSLSGEGYYEQYF.